These 15 T cell receptor beta chains came from one sample sequenced in a study of human T cells and chemical hapten exposure. The sample's time point: patch test 2, 6 weeks after DPC sensitization. Specified treatment: therapeutic diphenylcyclopropenone sensitization with weekly scalp DPC. Each CDR3 protein is one row after TCRdb ran MiXCR on the RACE reads. In the table there are under 75,000 distinct CDR3 sequences, 8.5% of which are singletons. The source was whole blood, collected in connection with sensitization to the hapten diphenylcyclopropenone (DPC). Source of these receptors: a woman between 50 and 59 years old with alopecia areata. Some clones in this sample may be carry-over from other donors' samples.

This clonotype was seen at least ten times. The chain couples TRBV29-1 to TRBJ1-2, with unresolved D. V gave up 5 bases and J gave up 7 bases, with 14 bases separating them. Germline CDR1 is SQVTM and CDR2 is ANQGSEA. The CDR3 length is 12 residues. CDR3 sequence: CSVPGSASGYTF. The CDR3 DNA reads TGCAGCGTTCCAGGCAGCGCCTCTGGCTACACCTTC.

There are many counts of this clonotype. The rearrangement links TRBV11-2 to TRBJ1-6; 11 bases match TRBD1. The germline V gene encodes CDR1 SGHAT and CDR2 FQNNGV. The J segment lost 15 bases and the V segment lost 5 bases, leaving 6 bases of the junction unmatched. This CDR3 region has 13 residues. The CDR3 is CASSQDRGQILHF. In DNA form, the CDR3 reads TGTGCCAGCAGCCAGGACAGGGGGCAGATCCTCCACTTT.

This clonotype came up a few times. The V call is TRBV9, the J call TRBJ2-3, with D hard to call. The CDR3 covers 13 residues. Looked up from germline, CDR1 is SGDLS and CDR2 is YYNGEE. Trimming removed 3 bases from V and 4 bases from J, with 9 bases in between. CDR3 bases: TGTGCCAGCAGCGAACATGGGGCAGATACGCAGTATTTT. It encodes CASSEHGADTQYF.

The V and J genes are TRBV2 and TRBJ1-6; 7 bases map to TRBD1. J lost 7 bases, V lost 8 bases, and 11 bases had no gene match. This CDR3 comprises 15 residues. CDR1 SNHLY and CDR2 FYNNEI come from the germline V gene. As DNA, the CDR3 is TGTGCCAGCGTCCCTCCACAGGGGAGGAATTCACCCCTCCACTTT. This gives the protein CASVPPQGRNSPLHF.

The V call is TRBV11-2, the J call TRBJ1-2; D not certain. CDR3 length equals 13 residues. Germline lookup yields CDR1 SGHAT and CDR2 FQNNGV. Trimming left V 1 base short and J 7 bases short, with 10 bases between. The DNA for the CDR3 is TGTGCCAGCAGCTTAGGGAGGGAGGCTGGCTACACCTTC. Encoded protein: CASSLGREAGYTF.

This clonotype was detected ten times or more. The CDR3: CASSSSNIQYF. The CDR3 region has the DNA TGTGCCAGCAGTTCTTCTAACATTCAGTACTTC. The J gene is TRBJ2-4, the V gene TRBV28; D is unresolved. Trimming pared 4 bases from V and 7 bases from J, leaving 5 bases between. CDR3 length equals 11 residues. Germline values: CDR1 MDHEN, CDR2 SYDVKM.

This chain connects TRBV5-8 to TRBJ2-3, with 8 bases fitting TRBD2. Looked up from germline, CDR1 is SGHTS and CDR2 is YDEGEE. Trimming cost V 2 bases and J 0 bases; bases outside gene matches: 2. The CDR3 is 15 amino acids. The CDR3 nucleotides read TGTGCCAGCAGCTTTAGCGGGACAAGCACAGATACGCAGTATTTT. It is translated as CASSFSGTSTDTQYF.

The chain uses TRBV28 and TRBJ2-7; no reliable D call. Germline CDR1 and CDR2: MDHEN and SYDVKM. V was cut by 6 bases and J by 1 base, with 16 bases left in between. The CDR3 has 15 residues. CDR3 region: CASSPGSPVSYEQYF. In nucleotides, the CDR3 is TGTGCCAGCAGCCCAGGATCTCCCGTATCCTACGAGCAGTACTTC.

The rearrangement uses TRBV12-5 and TRBJ1-5; weak D call: TRBD1 (6 bases). This CDR3 has 14 amino acids. The ends were cut back, 6 bases at V and 7 bases at J, with 16 bases in the middle. Germline assignment: CDR1 LGHNT and CDR2 FRNRAP. The CDR3 here is CASGPTGTLQPQHF. The CDR3 DNA follows: TGTGCTAGTGGACCTACAGGGACCCTCCAGCCCCAGCATTTT.

This clonotype was counted many times. This chain joins TRBV6-1 and TRBJ1-6, with D possibly TRBD1 on 5 matching bases. In germline, CDR1 is MNHNS, CDR2 SASEGT. Trimming shortened V by 3 bases and J by 3 bases, and 6 bases separated the two germline ends. The CDR3 contains 14 residues. The CDR3 loop reads CASSDGGYNSPLHF. The CDR3 bases are TGTGCCAGCAGTGATGGGGGCTATAATTCACCCCTCCACTTT.

A few counts support this clonotype. V gene TRBV7-9 combines with J gene TRBJ2-1; the D is unclear. The germline V gene has CDR1 SEHNR and CDR2 FQNEAQ (reference sequence). Trimming took off 1 base at V and 0 bases at J, with 10 bases between the two ends. The CDR3 loop spans 16 amino acids. CDR3 amino acids: CASSLEGSSSYNEQFF. CDR3 nucleotide sequence: TGTGCCAGCAGCTTAGAGGGATCTAGCTCCTACAATGAGCAGTTCTTC. Variable domain in full (rest from reference TRBV7-9 and TRBJ2-1): DTGVSQNPRHKITKRGQNVTFRCDPISEHNRLYWYRQTLGQGPEFLTYFQNEAQLEKSRLLSDRFSAERPKGSFSTLEIQRTEQGDSAMYLCASSLEGSSSYNEQFFGPGTRLTVL.

This clonotype was observed a few times. The CDR3 nucleotides are TGTGCCACCCAGGACGGACCCAATGAAAAACTGTTTTTT. Its protein product is CATQDGPNEKLFF. V is TRBV10-3 and J is TRBJ1-4; D not resolved. This CDR3 region has 13 residues. Trimming cost V 10 bases and J 5 bases, with 14 bases left between them. Germline lookup yields CDR1 ENHRY and CDR2 SYGVKD.

This clonotype was counted only a few times. The V and J genes are TRBV7-9 and TRBJ1-2; D is undetermined. Trimming cost V 6 bases and J 2 bases, with 10 bases left between them. The germline V gene encodes CDR1 SEHNR and CDR2 FQNEAQ (reference sequence). The CDR3 loop spans 13 amino acids. The CDR3 loop reads CASRTGSNYGYTF. The CDR3, as DNA: TGTGCCAGCAGAACGGGATCCAACTATGGCTACACCTTC.

The chain links TRBV28 to TRBJ1-5; 7 bases are a match to TRBD1. This CDR3 has 13 amino acids. Trimming took 7 bases from V and 9 from J; bases not matched to a gene: 9. CDR1 is MDHEN, CDR2 SYDVKM, per germline. The CDR3 here is CASTRGVSWPQHF. CDR3 bases: TGTGCCAGCACCAGGGGGGTTTCTTGGCCCCAGCATTTT.

In this sample, this clonotype turned up many times. The chain couples TRBV4-3 to TRBJ1-1; D gene uncertain. V was cut by 0 bases and J by 7 bases, with 12 bases left in between. The CDR3 has 14 residues. Germline V lookup: CDR1 LGHNA, CDR2 YSLEER. CDR3 bases: TGCGCCAGCAGCCAAGAGGTCCAGCGGGGTGAAGCTTTCTTT. This gives the protein CASSQEVQRGEAFF.